This TCR beta chain is from a study of shared clonotypes between healthy human individuals. The length of the CDR3 is 15 residues. With 3 bases clipped from V and 6 bases from J, the junction kept 9 bases outside the gene matches. Germline CDR1 and CDR2: SGHKS and YYEKEE (reference sequence). Repertoires were generated with immunoSEQ multiplex PCR, while TCRdb's copy carries only in-frame clones and drops some. In the table there are approximately 1.4 million clones, about 98% of which are singletons. CD4+ cells yielded CD45RA+ naive and CD45RA-negative memory subsets. Sequenced input: naive CD4+ T cells sorted from blood. Stated subset: CD45RA+ positively selected. This clonotype originated in a man aged 30 to 45 in good health. The V and J genes are TRBV5-5 and TRBJ2-7; 10 bases fit TRBD1. The CDR3 coding sequence is TGTGCCAGCAGCTCCTCTAGGGGGACAGGGGTCGAGCAGTACTTC. It encodes CASSSSRGTGVEQYF.